The 19 T cell receptor beta chains below all came from one sample that was sequenced in a study of cytomegalovirus exposure and HLA in healthy donors. The PCR was carried out with 60 Vbeta primers and 13 Jbeta primers. Assay: immunoSEQ multiplex PCR; the TCRdb copy retains only in-frame clones and omits some. This sample yields about 220,000 clones, of which approximately 79% are seen a single time; approximately 1.8% belongs to the top ten. The sequencing input was PBMCs. The receptors shown here come from a male donor in good health and CMV-seronegative.

The chain couples TRBV7-9 to TRBJ1-2, with D possibly TRBD1 on 6 matching bases. This CDR3 comprises 15 residues. Germline CDR1 SEHNR, CDR2 FQNEAQ (reference sequence). Trimming took off 5 bases at V and 0 bases at J, with 13 bases between the two ends. The CDR3 DNA is TGTGCCAGCAGCCACCGGACAGTAGCTAACTATGGCTACACCTTC. As protein: CASSHRTVANYGYTF. Variable domain in full (rest from reference TRBV7-9 and TRBJ1-2): DTGVSQNPRHKITKRGQNVTFRCDPISEHNRLYWYRQTLGQGPEFLTYFQNEAQLEKSRLLSDRFSAERPKGSFSTLEIQRTEQGDSAMYLCASSHRTVANYGYTFGSGTRLTVV.

The chain couples TRBV11-2 to TRBJ1-2, with 8 bases aligning to TRBD1. This CDR3 region has 15 residues. Looked up from germline, CDR1 is SGHAT and CDR2 is FQNNGV. With V trimmed by 3 bases and J by 4 bases, 7 bases remained unmatched. The CDR3 spells CASSLHPGGAYGYTF. The CDR3 nucleotides are TGTGCCAGCAGCTTGCATCCAGGGGGCGCCTATGGCTACACCTTC.

This chain uses TRBV9 with TRBJ1-3; weak D call: TRBD1 (5 bases). The CDR3 covers 14 residues. With 0 bases removed from V and 3 bases from J, the gap between germline ends came to 7 bases. The germline V gene has CDR1 SGDLS and CDR2 YYNGEE. The CDR3 nucleotides read TGTGCCAGCAGCGTAGCTAGGGGTGGAAACACCATATATTTT. Encoded protein: CASSVARGGNTIYF.

The CDR3 loop reads CASSQDGDTEETQYF. Here the CDR3 DNA reads TGCGCCAGCAGCCAAGACGGGGACACGGAAGAGACCCAGTACTTC. The rearrangement uses TRBV4-3 and TRBJ2-5; perhaps TRBD1 as D (6 bases). V was shortened by 0 bases and J by 3 bases, with 11 bases between the two germline ends. This CDR3 is built from 15 residues. Germline-derived CDR1 and CDR2 are LGHNA and YSLEER.

The rearrangement links TRBV6-6 to TRBJ2-7; TRBD2 agrees at 10 bases. The CDR3 extends over 14 amino acids. V shed 6 bases, J shed 1 base, and the junction held 3 bases outside the gene matches. The germline V gene has CDR1 MNHNY and CDR2 SVGAGI (reference sequence). The CDR3 loop is CASRKREGSYEQYF. The CDR3 bases are TGTGCCAGCAGGAAGCGGGAGGGGTCCTACGAGCAGTACTTC.

This chain uses TRBV9 with TRBJ2-3; 7 positions match TRBD2. V lost 0 bases and J lost 2; bases outside the gene matches: 6. Germline lookup yields CDR1 SGDLS and CDR2 YYNGEE. The CDR3 covers 16 residues. CDR3 nucleotide sequence: TGTGCCAGCAGCGTAGTGGGGACTACCCACACAGATACGCAGTATTTT. As protein: CASSVVGTTHTDTQYF. Supplemented by reference TRBV9 and TRBJ2-3, the full variable domain reads DSGVTQTPKHLITATGQRVTLRCSPRSGDLSVYWYQQSLDQGLQFLIQYYNGEERAKGNILERFSAQQFPDLHSELNLSSLELGDSALYFCASSVVGTTHTDTQYFGPGTRLTVL.

Comments on this clone: Compared with germline, one end of the junction differs, possibly owing to a read error. The rearrangement uses TRBV7-9 and TRBJ1-3, with 7 bases lining up with TRBD1. The germline gives CDR1 SEHNR, CDR2 FQNEAQ (reference sequence). This CDR3 has 13 amino acids. The CDR3 DNA is TGTTCCAGCAGCCCCAGACAGGGAGACACCATATATTTT. It encodes CSSSPRQGDTIYF.

This chain uses TRBV19 with TRBJ2-3; 9 bases fit TRBD2. Looked up from germline, CDR1 is LNHDA and CDR2 is SQIVND (reference sequence). This CDR3 has 16 residues. The J segment lost 4 bases and the V segment lost 4 bases, leaving 9 bases of the junction unmatched. CDR3 DNA sequence: TGTGCCAGTAGTACTTTCGGACTAGCGATCGCAGATACGCAGTATTTT. Residues: CASSTFGLAIADTQYF.

The chain combines TRBV5-5 with TRBJ1-4; 7 nucleotides align to TRBD1. V lost 0 bases and J lost 3; bases outside the gene matches: 2. The CDR3 totals 15 residues. The germline V gene encodes CDR1 SGHKS and CDR2 YYEKEE (reference sequence). The CDR3 bases are TGTGCCAGCAGCTTGGGACAGGGCGCTAATGAAAAACTGTTTTTT. As protein: CASSLGQGANEKLFF.

This rearrangement joins TRBV14 to TRBJ2-3; D remains unclear. V lost 4 bases, J lost 5 bases, and 16 bases lay in between. The CDR3 consists of 15 residues. The germline V gene has CDR1 SGHDN and CDR2 FVKESK. CDR3 protein: CASSRLVVHLDTQYF. The CDR3 bases are TGTGCCAGCAGCCGCCTTGTGGTACATTTAGATACGCAGTATTTT.

The CDR3 loop reads CASSRGGAGNEQFF. In DNA, the CDR3 is TGTGCCAGCAGCCGAGGGGGGGCCGGGAATGAGCAGTTCTTC. The rearrangement links TRBV11-3 to TRBJ2-1, with D possibly being TRBD2 (7 bases). Germline V gene data show CDR1 as SGHNT and CDR2 as YENEEA. The CDR3 spans 14 residues. With 5 bases removed from V and 7 bases from J, the gap between germline ends came to 15 bases.

This clone was recorded once. The chain uses TRBV13 and TRBJ1-4; maybe TRBD1 (5 bases). This CDR3 is 13 amino acids long. The ends were cut back, 5 bases at V and 6 bases at J, with 10 bases in the middle. CDR1 and CDR2 from the germline V gene are PRHDT and FYEKMQ (reference sequence). The CDR3 DNA sequence: TGTGCCAGCAGCCCTGACAGTCATGAAAAACTGTTTTTT. It specifies CASSPDSHEKLFF. Full variable domain (outside the CDR3, taken from reference TRBV13 and TRBJ1-4): AAGVIQSPRHLIKEKRETATLKCYPIPRHDTVYWYQQGPGQDPQFLISFYEKMQSDKGSIPDRFSAQQFSDYHSELNMSSLELGDSALYFCASSPDSHEKLFFGSGTQLSVL.

The V gene is TRBV6-5, the J gene TRBJ1-1; D is perhaps TRBD1 (5 bases). The CDR3 contains 14 residues. Germline V CDR1 and CDR2: MNHEY, SVGAGI. V was clipped by 4 bases and J by 1 base, with 10 bases between them. CDR3 nucleotide sequence: TGTGCCAGCAGTTTCAGGGTAAGGAACACTGAAGCTTTCTTT. Protein sequence: CASSFRVRNTEAFF.

This chain uses TRBV7-3 with TRBJ2-3; the D gene is possibly TRBD2 (5 bases). Trimming cost V 5 bases and J 8 bases, with 17 bases left between them. The CDR3 is 14 residues long. CDR1 and CDR2 (germline): SGHTA, FQGTGA. CDR3 protein: CASSPRGDPTTQYF. DNA for the CDR3: TGTGCCAGCAGCCCTCGGGGAGACCCAACTACGCAGTATTTT.

The chain couples TRBV14 to TRBJ2-7; D is undetermined. The V and J ends lost 2 bases and 2 bases respectively, with 4 bases between them. CDR3 length: 12 residues. CDR1 and CDR2 from the germline V gene are SGHDN and FVKESK. CDR3 sequence (DNA): TGTGCCAGCAGCCAACTTCCCTACGAGCAGTACTTC. This encodes CASSQLPYEQYF.

The J gene is TRBJ1-1, the V gene TRBV5-4; the match to TRBD1 covers 8 bases. Germline V lookup: CDR1 SGHNT, CDR2 YYREEE (reference sequence). V shed 4 bases, J shed 5 bases, and the junction held 19 bases outside the gene matches. The CDR3 has 18 residues. CDR3 nucleotides: TGTGCCAGCAGCGACGGTAGGACAGGGATGGTTGTTAAGACTGAAGCTTTCTTT. It is translated as CASSDGRTGMVVKTEAFF.

The rearrangement uses TRBV2 and TRBJ1-2; 7 positions match TRBD1. CDR3 length: 13 residues. In germline, CDR1 is SNHLY, CDR2 FYNNEI. J was trimmed by 2 bases and V by 5 bases; bases with no gene match: 2. Here the CDR3 DNA reads TGTGCCAGCAGTCGGGACAGAAACTATGGCTACACCTTC. Its translation: CASSRDRNYGYTF.

The chain recombines TRBV4-3 with TRBJ1-4, with D maybe TRBD1 (5 bases). The V end was cut by 2 bases, the J end by 1 base, with 11 bases between. Germline assignment: CDR1 LGHNA and CDR2 YSLEER. The CDR3 has 16 residues. This CDR3 reads CASSQLTGGTNEKLFF. The CDR3, as DNA: TGCGCCAGCAGCCAACTGACGGGGGGAACTAATGAAAAACTGTTTTTT.

The genes are TRBV5-1 and TRBJ2-5; weak D call: TRBD1 (5 bases). This CDR3 comprises 16 residues. The germline V gene encodes CDR1 SGHRS and CDR2 YFSETQ. V shed 3 bases and J shed 0 bases, with 15 bases lying between them. DNA for the CDR3: TGCGCCAGCAGCTCAGGGCCCCCAGGGTACCAAGAGACCCAGTACTTC. Translation: CASSSGPPGYQETQYF. The full variable domain, with the rest looked up from reference TRBV5-1 and TRBJ2-5, is KAGVTQTPRYLIKTRGQQVTLSCSPISGHRSVSWYQQTPGQGLQFLFEYFSETQRNKGNFPGRFSGRQFSNSRSEMNVSTLELGDSALYLCASSSGPPGYQETQYFGPGTRLLVL.